This entry lists 20 T cell receptor beta chains sequenced from one sample in a study of blood T cells in healthy people across ages. The authors ran a second PCR of about 7 to 11 cycles using a sample-barcoded 5' primer and a J-beta primer mix. TCRdb used MiXCR to reprocess the 5' RACE reads, holding one entry per CDR3 protein. The sample yields almost 800,000 distinct CDR3 sequences, roughly 60% seen once. The source material was blood. Receptors originate from a man aged 25-40 years in good health.

This chain links TRBV7-2 with TRBJ2-1, with 8 bases that match TRBD2. The germline CDR1 and CDR2 sequences are SGHTA and FQGNSA. V gave up 2 bases and J gave up 13 bases; unmatched junction bases: 16. This CDR3 contains 16 residues. As DNA, the CDR3 is TGTGCCAGCAGCTTATACGGGAGGGCCAGTTCAGAGACCCAGTTCTTC. This encodes CASSLYGRASSETQFF.

V and J are TRBV4-3 and TRBJ2-1; D is unclear. The CDR3 is 16 residues long. V was shortened by 3 bases and J by 0 bases, with 12 bases between the two germline ends. Germline CDR1 and CDR2: LGHNA and YSLEER. CDR3 sequence: CASSQLGRGSYNEQFF. CDR3 sequence (DNA): TGCGCCAGCAGCCAGCTTGGACGAGGCTCCTACAATGAGCAGTTCTTC.

This chain connects TRBV12-5 to TRBJ2-1, with 9 bases aligning to TRBD2. The CDR3 loop spans 15 amino acids. From germline, CDR1 is LGHNT and CDR2 FRNRAP. Trimming cost V 1 base and J 7 bases; bases outside gene matches: 5. Here the CDR3 DNA reads TGTGCTAGTGGTTTGGGACTAGCGGAGGGGAATGAGCAGTTCTTC. It is translated as CASGLGLAEGNEQFF.

A few counts support this clonotype. The genes are TRBV4-2 and TRBJ2-1; 9 nucleotides match TRBD1. V shed 3 bases, J shed 2 bases, and the junction held 11 bases outside the gene matches. This CDR3 region has 18 residues. Germline-derived CDR1 and CDR2 are LGHNA and YNFKEQ. The DNA of the CDR3 is TGTGCCAGCAGCCAGGTCCGGACAGGGGAAGCTCCCTACAATGAGCAGTTCTTC. Amino acids: CASSQVRTGEAPYNEQFF.

This clonotype appeared a single time. The J gene is TRBJ2-1, the V gene TRBV5-1; TRBD2 might be the D (5 bases). The CDR3 covers 14 residues. The germline V gene encodes CDR1 SGHRS and CDR2 YFSETQ. Trimming took 1 base from V and 6 from J, leaving 11 bases between them. The CDR3: CASSLFSAFNEQFF. CDR3 nucleotide sequence: TGCGCCAGCAGCTTGTTTAGCGCATTCAATGAGCAGTTCTTC.

The chain combines TRBV13 with TRBJ2-5; tentative D call: TRBD2 (6 bases). The CDR3 totals 16 residues. The V end lost 5 bases, the J end lost 5 bases, and 21 bases lay between the germline ends. The germline CDR1 and CDR2 sequences are PRHDT and FYEKMQ (reference sequence). The CDR3 region is CASSHSRGGAWETQYF. DNA of the CDR3: TGTGCCAGCAGCCATTCGCGGGGTGGGGCCTGGGAGACCCAGTACTTC.

The chain joins TRBV20-1 to TRBJ1-2, with a weak D call TRBD1 (6 bases). The CDR3 totals 11 residues. The V gene lost 5 bases and the J gene lost 8 bases, with 12 bases spanning the gap. CDR1 and CDR2 from the germline V gene are DFQATT and SNEGSKA (reference sequence). The CDR3: CSAPGALGYTF. In nucleotides, the CDR3 is TGCAGTGCTCCAGGGGCTTTAGGCTACACCTTC.

The chain recombines TRBV7-2 with TRBJ2-6; 9 nucleotides align to TRBD1. CDR3 length: 18 residues. Germline CDR1 reads SGHTA; CDR2 reads FQGNSA. The V gene end was trimmed by 4 bases and the J gene end by 3 bases; junction bases not matched to a gene: 10. DNA for the CDR3: TGTGCCAGCAGCTCGGGCCGGGACAGGGCCCTTGGGGCCAACGTCCTGACTTTC. Translated, it gives CASSSGRDRALGANVLTF.

The chain has TRBV6-6 and TRBJ1-2; unclear D gene. CDR1 MNHNY and CDR2 SVGAGI come from the germline V gene (reference sequence). The V gene lost 0 bases and the J gene lost 4 bases, with 15 bases spanning the gap. The CDR3 is made up of 16 amino acids. CDR3 residues: CASSYSSGSGSYGYTF. The CDR3, as DNA: TGTGCCAGCAGTTACTCGAGCGGTTCTGGTTCCTATGGCTACACCTTC.

CDR3 protein: CASSVGRPSGGYTF. CDR3 nucleotides: TGTGCCAGCAGCGTAGGCCGTCCTTCGGGTGGCTACACCTTC. The V gene is TRBV9, the J gene TRBJ1-2; D is unclear. V was shortened by 0 bases and J by 7 bases, with 13 bases between the two germline ends. The V gene's germline CDR1 is SGDLS and CDR2 YYNGEE. There are 14 residues in the CDR3.

A few counts support this clonotype. This chain links TRBV6-1 with TRBJ2-7, with 12 bases lining up with TRBD2. This CDR3 spans 15 amino acids. Trimming took 4 bases from V and 1 from J; bases not matched to a gene: 2. Germline lookup yields CDR1 MNHNS and CDR2 SASEGT. CDR3 DNA: TGTGCCAGCAGTGCGCTAGCGGGAGGGTCCTACGAGCAGTACTTC. As protein: CASSALAGGSYEQYF.

The CDR3 reads CASSYRTSEDNEQYF. The CDR3 DNA reads TGTGCCAGCAGCTACCGGACTAGCGAGGACAATGAGCAGTACTTC. The V call is TRBV11-2, the J call TRBJ2-5; 9 bases are shared with TRBD2. The J segment lost 11 bases and the V segment lost 4 bases, leaving 14 bases of the junction unmatched. This CDR3 has 15 amino acids. Germline values: CDR1 SGHAT, CDR2 FQNNGV.

V is TRBV5-5 and J is TRBJ2-6; 9 nucleotides line up with TRBD1. V dropped 7 bases and J dropped 1; count of bases not matched to a gene: 3. The germline V gene has CDR1 SGHKS and CDR2 YYEKEE (reference sequence). This CDR3 has 15 residues. In nucleotides, the CDR3 is TGTGCCAGCGAGACAGGGGGGTCTGGGGCCAACGTCCTGACTTTC. It codes for CASETGGSGANVLTF.

This clonotype was observed a few times. The chain links TRBV29-1 to TRBJ1-6, with a weak D call TRBD1 (6 bases). V was cut by 2 bases and J by 10 bases, with 18 bases left in between. This CDR3 is built from 15 residues. Germline values: CDR1 SQVTM, CDR2 ANQGSEA. The CDR3 here is CSVEPGHISRSPLHF. CDR3 nucleotides: TGCAGCGTTGAACCGGGACACATTAGTCGGTCACCCCTCCACTTT.

This clonotype came up a few times. The gene calls are TRBV4-2 and TRBJ2-5; no clear D gene. CDR1 and CDR2 (germline): LGHNA, YNFKEQ. The V gene lost 7 bases and the J gene lost 3 bases, with 12 bases spanning the gap. This CDR3 comprises 13 residues. The CDR3 reads CASTGLPEETQYF. The DNA of the CDR3 is TGTGCCAGCACTGGCTTACCGGAAGAGACCCAGTACTTC.

This clonotype has just a few counts. The CDR3 here is CASSPGVGSYEQYF. The CDR3 DNA follows: TGTGCCAGCAGCCCAGGGGTGGGCTCCTACGAGCAGTACTTC. This sequence joins TRBV9 and TRBJ2-7; perhaps TRBD1 as D (6 bases). The V gene's germline CDR1 is SGDLS and CDR2 YYNGEE. V was trimmed by 4 bases and J by 0 bases, leaving 11 bases between them. CDR3 length equals 14 residues.

This chain links TRBV20-1 with TRBJ1-5; D is uncertain. Germline V CDR1 and CDR2: DFQATT, SNEGSKA (reference sequence). The V and J ends lost 0 bases and 4 bases respectively, with 10 bases between them. The CDR3 contains 14 residues. The CDR3 DNA sequence: TGCAGTGCTAGAGACGCGGGCGAGAATCAGCCCCAGCATTTT. Translated, it gives CSARDAGENQPQHF.

The chain links TRBV11-2 to TRBJ2-1; D gene unclear. This CDR3 has 13 residues. Trimming shortened V by 0 bases and J by 7 bases, and 7 bases separated the two germline ends. Germline CDR1 is SGHAT and CDR2 is FQNNGV. CDR3 residues: CASSLELANEQFF. The CDR3 DNA follows: TGTGCCAGCAGCTTAGAGCTGGCAAATGAGCAGTTCTTC.

This sequence joins TRBV9 and TRBJ2-4, with TRBD2 matching 11 bases. The CDR3 runs to 14 residues. V was clipped by 3 bases and J by 13 bases; unmatched bases: 9. In germline, CDR1 is SGDLS, CDR2 YYNGEE. The CDR3 DNA reads as TGTGCCAGCAGCGGATCGGGACTAGCGGTTGAGCAGTACTTC. Amino acid sequence: CASSGSGLAVEQYF. The full variable domain, its missing parts supplied by reference TRBV9 and TRBJ2-4, is DSGVTQTPKHLITATGQRVTLRCSPRSGDLSVYWYQQSLDQGLQFLIQYYNGEERAKGNILERFSAQQFPDLHSELNLSSLELGDSALYFCASSGSGLAVEQYFGAGTRLSVL.

V is TRBV29-1 and J is TRBJ1-1; D gene ambiguous. Deletions cut 7 bases from V and 6 bases from J, with 12 bases between. In germline, CDR1 is SQVTM, CDR2 ANQGSEA. This CDR3 contains 11 residues. The CDR3 protein is CSAKPGAEAFF. The CDR3, as DNA: TGCAGCGCTAAGCCAGGAGCTGAAGCTTTCTTT.